The rows below give T cell receptor beta chains drawn from one sample of a study of blood T cell repertoires in COVID-19. Measured with immunoSEQ multiplex PCR; TCRdb has only the in-frame clones, and not every one. This sample has over 250,000 clones, with 85% found just once. What was sequenced was peripheral blood. These receptors came from a man aged 50 or older with active or convalescent COVID-19. The CDR3 runs from the conserved cysteine through the conserved F or W.

cdr3_aa: CASRDSAGQETQYF
v_call: TRBV2
j_call: TRBJ2-5

cdr3_aa: CASEGDGNTIYF
v_call: TRBV9
j_call: TRBJ1-3

cdr3_aa: CASSQVTQRASGELFF
v_call: TRBV4-2
j_call: TRBJ2-2

cdr3_aa: CASSPNRERLFF
v_call: TRBV6-5
j_call: TRBJ2-1

cdr3_aa: CASSFIYGYTF
v_call: TRBV5-6
j_call: TRBJ1-2

cdr3_aa: CASSPTGAREKLFF
v_call: TRBV11-2
j_call: TRBJ1-4

cdr3_aa: CASSQDVGGQFAPSTDTQYF
v_call: TRBV3-1/TRBV3-2
j_call: TRBJ2-3

cdr3_aa: CATSDPGLTSTDTQYF
v_call: TRBV24-1
j_call: TRBJ2-3

cdr3_aa: CASSQSRGQGVGELFF
v_call: TRBV3-1/TRBV3-2
j_call: TRBJ2-2

cdr3_aa: CASSPGQFNEQFF
v_call: TRBV18
j_call: TRBJ2-1

cdr3_aa: CASSSPVAGGGYEQYF
v_call: TRBV6-5
j_call: TRBJ2-7

cdr3_aa: CAWRPYRVTAYEQYF
v_call: TRBV30
j_call: TRBJ2-7

cdr3_aa: CASSRTRDQPQHF
v_call: TRBV12-3/TRBV12-4
j_call: TRBJ1-5

cdr3_aa: CASSDSSGANVLTF
v_call: TRBV28
j_call: TRBJ2-6

cdr3_aa: CASSQDMRGNTEAFF
v_call: TRBV4-1
j_call: TRBJ1-1

cdr3_aa: CASKYSGLADTQYF
v_call: TRBV6-5
j_call: TRBJ2-3

cdr3_aa: CASSATGSYEQYF
v_call: TRBV2
j_call: TRBJ2-7

cdr3_aa: CASSPGTSGSGGLGKNIQYF
v_call: TRBV18
j_call: TRBJ2-4

cdr3_aa: CASSVQGIGDSPLHF
v_call: TRBV5-4
j_call: TRBJ1-6

cdr3_aa: CASSLLQNSNQPQHF
v_call: TRBV28
j_call: TRBJ1-5

cdr3_aa: CASREIGATNEKLFF
v_call: TRBV5-1
j_call: TRBJ1-4

cdr3_aa: CASSEGSNQPQHF
v_call: TRBV6-1
j_call: TRBJ1-5

cdr3_aa: CASSQESWGEVYGYTF
v_call: TRBV3-1/TRBV3-2
j_call: TRBJ1-2

cdr3_aa: CASSADRVASSYNSPLHF
v_call: TRBV25-1
j_call: TRBJ1-6

cdr3_aa: CAWAPGDNSPLHF
v_call: TRBV30
j_call: TRBJ1-6

cdr3_aa: CASSPRGTGDDEQYF
v_call: TRBV18
j_call: TRBJ2-7

cdr3_aa: CSVEGGGTAHNEQFF
v_call: TRBV29-1
j_call: TRBJ2-1

cdr3_aa: CSVARDRDTEAFF
v_call: TRBV29-1
j_call: TRBJ1-1

cdr3_aa: CASSELAGVGTDTQYF
v_call: TRBV9
j_call: TRBJ2-3

cdr3_aa: CASKGVAGGVDNEQFF
v_call: TRBV2
j_call: TRBJ2-1

cdr3_aa: CSVARGIAAGELFF
v_call: TRBV29-1
j_call: TRBJ2-2

cdr3_aa: CASSSQLAGGDADTQYF
v_call: TRBV5-1
j_call: TRBJ2-3

cdr3_aa: CASSQDPLQGRGPFEQFF
v_call: TRBV4-1
j_call: TRBJ2-1

cdr3_aa: CASSEVGTGGEQFF
v_call: TRBV2
j_call: TRBJ2-1

cdr3_aa: CASSRLEQGSGAFF
v_call: TRBV3-1/TRBV3-2
j_call: TRBJ1-1

cdr3_aa: CASRPRYPAREGNKGSGNTIYF
v_call: TRBV27
j_call: TRBJ1-3

cdr3_aa: CASRRTGGNTGELFF
v_call: TRBV3-1/TRBV3-2
j_call: TRBJ2-2

cdr3_aa: CASRYSTVPLGFF
v_call: TRBV7-6
j_call: TRBJ1-1

cdr3_aa: CASRPLYRQSSGNTIYF
v_call: TRBV4-1
j_call: TRBJ1-3

cdr3_aa: CATKRENTGELFF
v_call: TRBV3-1/TRBV3-2
j_call: TRBJ2-2

cdr3_aa: CASSPMGQDNQPQHF
v_call: TRBV18
j_call: TRBJ1-5

cdr3_aa: CASSQDLTGTYEQYF
v_call: TRBV4-1
j_call: TRBJ2-7

cdr3_aa: CSASEAAADTQYF
v_call: TRBV20-1
j_call: TRBJ2-3

cdr3_aa: CASSPPAGITSGANVLTF
v_call: TRBV18
j_call: TRBJ2-6